One TCR beta chain is described in this entry. This sample stems from a study of shared clonotypes between healthy human individuals. This CDR3 is built from 16 residues. CDR1 and CDR2 from the germline V gene are LGHNA and YNFKEQ. V was clipped by 0 bases and J by 6 bases; unmatched bases: 4. Generated by immunoSEQ multiplex PCR, the TCRdb table keeps only in-frame clones and is missing some. The data show some 2,100,000 clones, around 95% seen once. The clonotype was recovered from a man in his late teens or twenties in good health. The sample was naive CD4+ T cells sorted from blood. Subset in this sample: CD45RA+ positively selected. This chain uses TRBV4-2 with TRBJ2-2, with 10 bases lining up with TRBD1. CDR3 amino acids: CASSQDWTGGSGELFF. CDR3 nucleotides: TGTGCCAGCAGCCAAGACTGGACAGGGGGATCCGGGGAGCTGTTTTTT.